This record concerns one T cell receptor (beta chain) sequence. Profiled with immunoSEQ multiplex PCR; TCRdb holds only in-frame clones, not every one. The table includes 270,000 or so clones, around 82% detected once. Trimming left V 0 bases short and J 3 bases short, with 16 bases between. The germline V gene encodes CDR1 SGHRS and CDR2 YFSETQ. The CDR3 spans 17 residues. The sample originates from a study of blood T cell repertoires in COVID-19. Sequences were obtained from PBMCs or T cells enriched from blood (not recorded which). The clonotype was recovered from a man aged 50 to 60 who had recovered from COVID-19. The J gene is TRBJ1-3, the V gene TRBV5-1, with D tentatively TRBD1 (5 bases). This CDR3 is CASSLGQGQGGGNTIYF. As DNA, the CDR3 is TGCGCCAGCAGCTTGGGTCAGGGCCAGGGCGGTGGAAACACCATATATTTT.